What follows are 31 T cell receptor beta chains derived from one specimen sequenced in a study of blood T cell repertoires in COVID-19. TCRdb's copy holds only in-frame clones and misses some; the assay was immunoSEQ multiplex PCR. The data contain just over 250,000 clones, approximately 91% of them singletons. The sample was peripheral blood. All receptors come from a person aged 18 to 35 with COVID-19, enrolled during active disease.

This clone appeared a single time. CDR3 loop: CAISGGQGNNQPQHF. The DNA of the CDR3 is TGTGCCATCAGCGGGGGACAGGGAAATAATCAGCCCCAGCATTTT. The rearrangement links TRBV10-3 to TRBJ1-5, with TRBD1 matching 9 bases. CDR1 ENHRY and CDR2 SYGVKD come from the germline V gene. With 6 bases clipped from V and 4 bases from J, the junction kept 7 bases outside the gene matches. This CDR3 spans 15 amino acids.

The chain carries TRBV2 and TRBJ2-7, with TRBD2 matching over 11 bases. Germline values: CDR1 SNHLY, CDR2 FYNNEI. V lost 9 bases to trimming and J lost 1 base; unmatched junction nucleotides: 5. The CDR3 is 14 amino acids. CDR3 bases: TGTGCCAGTACCGGGACTAGCGGATCCTACGAGCAGTACTTC. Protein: CASTGTSGSYEQYF.

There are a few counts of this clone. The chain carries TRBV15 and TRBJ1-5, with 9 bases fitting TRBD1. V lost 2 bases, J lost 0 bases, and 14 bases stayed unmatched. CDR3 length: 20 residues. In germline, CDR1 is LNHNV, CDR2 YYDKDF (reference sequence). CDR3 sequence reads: CATSRSTPGQGQYSNQPQHF. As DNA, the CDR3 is TGTGCCACCAGCAGATCCACCCCTGGACAGGGGCAATATAGCAATCAGCCCCAGCATTTT.

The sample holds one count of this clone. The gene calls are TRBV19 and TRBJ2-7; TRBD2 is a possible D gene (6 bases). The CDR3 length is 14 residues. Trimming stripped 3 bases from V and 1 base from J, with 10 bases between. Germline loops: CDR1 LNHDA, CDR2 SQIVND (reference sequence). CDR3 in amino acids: CASSIGGESYEQYF. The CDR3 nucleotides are TGTGCCAGTAGTATCGGCGGGGAGTCCTACGAGCAGTACTTC.

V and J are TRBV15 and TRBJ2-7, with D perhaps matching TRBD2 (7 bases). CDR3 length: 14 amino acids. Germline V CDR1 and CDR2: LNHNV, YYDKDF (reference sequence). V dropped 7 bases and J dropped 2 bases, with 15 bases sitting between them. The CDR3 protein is CATKGGKGTYEQYF. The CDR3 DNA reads TGTGCCACCAAGGGGGGGAAAGGGACCTACGAGCAGTACTTC.

Here the CDR3 DNA reads TGTGCCAGCAGCCGGACCAGCGGGGGGGGCTCCTACGAGCAGTACTTC. Protein product: CASSRTSGGGSYEQYF. The V gene is TRBV4-2, the J gene TRBJ2-7, with 10 nucleotides matching TRBD2. V lost 4 bases to trimming and J lost 0 bases; unmatched junction nucleotides: 6. This CDR3 comprises 16 residues. Per the germline V gene, CDR1 is LGHNA and CDR2 is YNFKEQ.

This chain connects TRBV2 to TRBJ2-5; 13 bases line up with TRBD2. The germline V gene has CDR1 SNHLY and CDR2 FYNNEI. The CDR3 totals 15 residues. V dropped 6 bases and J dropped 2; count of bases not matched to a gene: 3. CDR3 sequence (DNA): TGTGCCAGCAGCCCGACTAGCGGGAGGCAAGAGACCCAGTACTTC. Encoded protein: CASSPTSGRQETQYF.

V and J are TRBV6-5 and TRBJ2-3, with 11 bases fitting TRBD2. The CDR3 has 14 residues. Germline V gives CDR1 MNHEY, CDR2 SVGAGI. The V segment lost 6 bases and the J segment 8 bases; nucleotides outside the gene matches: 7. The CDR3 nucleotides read TGTGCCAGCAGCCCGGGACTAGCGGCAGGTACGCAGTATTTT. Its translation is CASSPGLAAGTQYF.

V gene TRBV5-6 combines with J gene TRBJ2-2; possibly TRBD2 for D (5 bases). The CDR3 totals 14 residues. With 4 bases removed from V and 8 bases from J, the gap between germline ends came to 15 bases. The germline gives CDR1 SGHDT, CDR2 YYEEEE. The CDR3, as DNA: TGTGCCAGCAGCCCCGGGTCCGGGGTAGGGGAGCTGTTTTTT. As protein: CASSPGSGVGELFF.

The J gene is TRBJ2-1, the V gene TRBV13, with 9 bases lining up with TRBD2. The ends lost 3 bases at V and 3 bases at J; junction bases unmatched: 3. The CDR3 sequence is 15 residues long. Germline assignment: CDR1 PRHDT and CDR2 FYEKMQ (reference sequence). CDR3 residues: CASSFVTSGYNEQFF. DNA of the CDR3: TGTGCCAGCAGCTTTGTGACTAGCGGCTACAATGAGCAGTTCTTC.

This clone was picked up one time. The chain's CDR3 is CASSSGDNYGYTF. The DNA of the CDR3 is TGTGCCAGCAGCTCAGGGGATAACTATGGCTACACCTTC. V and J are TRBV28 and TRBJ1-2; possible D gene TRBD1, 6 bases. V lost 6 bases, J lost 1 base, and 9 bases lay in between. Germline V CDR1 and CDR2: MDHEN, SYDVKM. The length of the CDR3 is 13 residues.

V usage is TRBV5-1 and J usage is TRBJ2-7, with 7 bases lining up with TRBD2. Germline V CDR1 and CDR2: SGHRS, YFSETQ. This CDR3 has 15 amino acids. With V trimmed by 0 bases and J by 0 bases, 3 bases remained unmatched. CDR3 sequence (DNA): TGCGCCAGCAGCTTGGTTCCGGGAGGCTCCTACGAGCAGTACTTC. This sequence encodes CASSLVPGGSYEQYF.

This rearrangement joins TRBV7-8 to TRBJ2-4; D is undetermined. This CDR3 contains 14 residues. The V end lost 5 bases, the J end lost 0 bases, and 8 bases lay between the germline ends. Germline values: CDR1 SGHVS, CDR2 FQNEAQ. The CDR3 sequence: CASSPQLAKNIQYF. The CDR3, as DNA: TGTGCCAGCAGCCCACAGTTAGCCAAAAACATTCAGTACTTC.

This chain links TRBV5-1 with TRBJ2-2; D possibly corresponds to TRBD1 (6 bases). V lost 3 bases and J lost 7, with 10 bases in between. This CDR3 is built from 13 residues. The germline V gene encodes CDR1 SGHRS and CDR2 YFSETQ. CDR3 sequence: CASSSGTIGELFF. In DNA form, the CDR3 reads TGCGCCAGCAGCTCCGGGACAATCGGGGAGCTGTTTTTT.

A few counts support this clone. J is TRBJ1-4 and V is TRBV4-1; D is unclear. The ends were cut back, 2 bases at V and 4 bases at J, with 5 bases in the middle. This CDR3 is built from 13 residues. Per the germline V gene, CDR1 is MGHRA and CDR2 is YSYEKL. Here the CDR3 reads CASSQQINEKLFF. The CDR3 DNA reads TGCGCCAGCAGCCAACAGATTAATGAAAAACTGTTTTTT.

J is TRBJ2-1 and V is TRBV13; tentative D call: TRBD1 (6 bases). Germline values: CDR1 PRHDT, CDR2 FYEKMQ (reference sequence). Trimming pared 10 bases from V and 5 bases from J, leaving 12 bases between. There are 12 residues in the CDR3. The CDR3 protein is CATGAGDNEQFF. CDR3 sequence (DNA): TGTGCCACAGGGGCCGGAGACAATGAGCAGTTCTTC.

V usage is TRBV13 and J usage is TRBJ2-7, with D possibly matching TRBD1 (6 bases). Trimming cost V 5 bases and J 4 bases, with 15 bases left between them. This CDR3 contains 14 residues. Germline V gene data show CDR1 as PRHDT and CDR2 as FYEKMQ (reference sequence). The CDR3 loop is CASSAQGFAYEQYF. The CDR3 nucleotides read TGTGCCAGCAGCGCCCAGGGGTTTGCTTACGAGCAGTACTTC.

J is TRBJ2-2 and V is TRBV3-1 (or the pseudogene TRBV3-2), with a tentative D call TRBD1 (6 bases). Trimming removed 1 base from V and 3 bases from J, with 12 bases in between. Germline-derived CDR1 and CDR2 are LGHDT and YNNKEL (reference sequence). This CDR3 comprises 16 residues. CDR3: CASSQGSAGDTGELFF. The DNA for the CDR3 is TGTGCCAGCAGCCAAGGGTCGGCAGGGGACACCGGGGAGCTGTTTTTT.

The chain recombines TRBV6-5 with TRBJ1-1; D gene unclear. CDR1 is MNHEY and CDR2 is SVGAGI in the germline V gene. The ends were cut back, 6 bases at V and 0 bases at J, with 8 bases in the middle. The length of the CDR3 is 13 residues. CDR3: CASSPAVNTEAFF. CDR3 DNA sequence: TGTGCCAGCAGCCCCGCGGTGAACACTGAAGCTTTCTTT.

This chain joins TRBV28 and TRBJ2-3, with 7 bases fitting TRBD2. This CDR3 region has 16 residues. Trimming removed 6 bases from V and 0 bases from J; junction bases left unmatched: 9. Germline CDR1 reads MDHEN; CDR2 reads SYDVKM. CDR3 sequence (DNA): TGTGCCAGCAGGTCCCTAGCGGAGGCTAGCACAGATACGCAGTATTTT. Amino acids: CASRSLAEASTDTQYF.

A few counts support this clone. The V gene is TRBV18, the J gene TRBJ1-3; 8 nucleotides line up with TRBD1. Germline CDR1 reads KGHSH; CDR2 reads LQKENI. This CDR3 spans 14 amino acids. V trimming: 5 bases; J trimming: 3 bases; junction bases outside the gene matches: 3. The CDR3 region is CASSTGGGGNTIYF. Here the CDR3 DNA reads TGTGCCAGCTCAACAGGGGGAGGTGGAAACACCATATATTTT.

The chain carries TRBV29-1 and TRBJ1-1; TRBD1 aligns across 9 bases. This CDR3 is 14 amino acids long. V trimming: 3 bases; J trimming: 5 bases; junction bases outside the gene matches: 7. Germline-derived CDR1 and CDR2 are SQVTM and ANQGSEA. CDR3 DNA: TGCAGCGTTGATCCAAGACAGGGGGTAACTGAAGCTTTCTTT. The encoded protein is CSVDPRQGVTEAFF. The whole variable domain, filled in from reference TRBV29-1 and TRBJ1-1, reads SAVISQKPSRDICQRGTSLTIQCQVDSQVTMMFWYRQQPGQSLTLIATANQGSEATYESGFVIDKFPISRPNLTFSTLTVSNMSPEDSSIYLCSVDPRQGVTEAFFGQGTRLTVV.

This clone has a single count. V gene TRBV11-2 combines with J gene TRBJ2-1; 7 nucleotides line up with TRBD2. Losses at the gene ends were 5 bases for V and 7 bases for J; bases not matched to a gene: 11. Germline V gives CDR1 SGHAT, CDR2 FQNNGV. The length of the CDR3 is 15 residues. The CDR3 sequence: CASSLYEGLQNEQFF. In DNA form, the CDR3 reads TGTGCCAGCAGCCTCTACGAGGGACTACAAAATGAGCAGTTCTTC.

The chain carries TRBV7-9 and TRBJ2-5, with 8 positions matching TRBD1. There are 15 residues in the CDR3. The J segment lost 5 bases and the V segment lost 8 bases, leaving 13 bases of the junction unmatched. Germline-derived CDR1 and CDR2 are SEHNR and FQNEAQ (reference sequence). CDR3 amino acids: CASCKTGERIETQYF. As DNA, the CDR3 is TGTGCCAGCTGCAAGACAGGGGAGAGGATTGAGACCCAGTACTTC.

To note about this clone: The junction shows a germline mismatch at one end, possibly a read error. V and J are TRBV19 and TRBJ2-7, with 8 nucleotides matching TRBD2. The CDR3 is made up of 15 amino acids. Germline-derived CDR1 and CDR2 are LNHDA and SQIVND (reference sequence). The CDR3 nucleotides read TGTGCCAGTAGTCTAGAAGCGGGAGCGGGCTACGAGCAGTACTTC. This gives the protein CASSLEAGAGYEQYF.

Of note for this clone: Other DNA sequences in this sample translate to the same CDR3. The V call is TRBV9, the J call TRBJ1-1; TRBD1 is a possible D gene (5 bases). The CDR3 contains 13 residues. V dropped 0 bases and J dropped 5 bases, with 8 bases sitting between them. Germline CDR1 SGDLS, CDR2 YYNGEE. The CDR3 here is CASSVGRGTEAFF. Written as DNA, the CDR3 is TGTGCCAGCAGCGTAGGCCGGGGGACTGAAGCTTTCTTT.

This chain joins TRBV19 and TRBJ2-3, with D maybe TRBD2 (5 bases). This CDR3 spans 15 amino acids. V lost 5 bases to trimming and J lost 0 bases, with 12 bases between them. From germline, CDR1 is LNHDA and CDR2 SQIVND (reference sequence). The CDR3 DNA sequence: TGTGCCAGTAGTCTAGTGGGAGCTAGCACAGATACGCAGTATTTT. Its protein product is CASSLVGASTDTQYF. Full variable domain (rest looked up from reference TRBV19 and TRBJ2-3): DGGITQSPKYLFRKEGQNVTLSCEQNLNHDAMYWYRQDPGQGLRLIYYSQIVNDFQKGDIAEGYSVSREKKESFPLTVTSAQKNPTAFYLCASSLVGASTDTQYFGPGTRLTVL.

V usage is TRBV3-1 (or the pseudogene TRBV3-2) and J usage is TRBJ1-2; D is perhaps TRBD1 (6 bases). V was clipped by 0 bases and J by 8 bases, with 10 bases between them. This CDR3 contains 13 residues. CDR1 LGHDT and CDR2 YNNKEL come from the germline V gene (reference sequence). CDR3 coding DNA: TGTGCCAGCAGCCAAGACTACAGGGTCGGCTACACCTTC. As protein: CASSQDYRVGYTF.

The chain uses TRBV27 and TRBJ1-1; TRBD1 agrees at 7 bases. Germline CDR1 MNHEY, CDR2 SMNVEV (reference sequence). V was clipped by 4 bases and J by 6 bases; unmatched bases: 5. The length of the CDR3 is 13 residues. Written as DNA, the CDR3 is TGTGCCAGCAGTTCTACAGGGGAGGCTGAAGCTTTCTTT. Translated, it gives CASSSTGEAEAFF.

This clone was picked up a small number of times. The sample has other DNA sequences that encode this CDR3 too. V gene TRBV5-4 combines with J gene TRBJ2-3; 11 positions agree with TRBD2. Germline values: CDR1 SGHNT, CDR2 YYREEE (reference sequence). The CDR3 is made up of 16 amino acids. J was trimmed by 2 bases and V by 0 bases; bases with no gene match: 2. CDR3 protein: CASSLGLAGSTDTQYF. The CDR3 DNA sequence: TGTGCCAGCAGCTTGGGACTAGCGGGATCCACAGATACGCAGTATTTT.

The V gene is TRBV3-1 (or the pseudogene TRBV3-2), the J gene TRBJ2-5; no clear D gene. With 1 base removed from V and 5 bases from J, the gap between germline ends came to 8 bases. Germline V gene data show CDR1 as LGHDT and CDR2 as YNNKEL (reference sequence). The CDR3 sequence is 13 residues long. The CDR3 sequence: CASSQASVETQYF. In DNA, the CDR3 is TGTGCCAGCAGCCAAGCCAGCGTGGAGACCCAGTACTTC.